The 19 T cell receptor beta chains below were found in one sample sequenced in a study of regulatory T cells in long-lasting Graves disease. Each CDR3 protein is one row after TCRdb ran MiXCR on the reads. The sample records roughly 1,300 distinct CDR3 sequences, approximately 46% being singletons. From RNA extracted from PBMCs, the TCR library was made. Sequenced here: peripheral blood mononuclear cells (PBMCs), sampled with antithyroid drug treatment, in newly diagnosed or persistent Graves disease (not recorded which). The source is a female donor with Graves disease.

The table lists this clonotype with a count of one. The chain combines TRBV2 with TRBJ2-1; TRBD2 agrees at 9 bases. Germline values: CDR1 SNHLY, CDR2 FYNNEI. J gave up 2 bases and V 7 bases, and 12 bases lay outside the gene matches. The CDR3 has 17 residues. The CDR3 nucleotides read TGTGCCAGCAAGGGTAATAGCGGGAGCCCCACCTACAATGAGCAGTTCTTC. This encodes CASKGNSGSPTYNEQFF.

The V gene is TRBV12-3 or TRBV12-4, the J gene TRBJ2-7; D tentatively fits TRBD1 or TRBD2 (5 bases each). Trimming cost V 5 bases and J 2 bases, with 10 bases left between them. The CDR3 length is 13 residues. CDR3 nucleotide sequence: TGTGCCAGCAGTCCACGGGGACCCTACGAGCAGTACTTC. Encoded protein: CASSPRGPYEQYF.

The chain recombines TRBV28 with TRBJ2-5, with D possibly matching TRBD2 (6 bases). The CDR3 loop spans 15 amino acids. Germline loops: CDR1 MDHEN, CDR2 SYDVKM. The ends were cut back, 4 bases at V and 1 base at J, with 13 bases in the middle. As DNA, the CDR3 is TGTGCCAGCAGTTCGCGGCGGGACTTCCAAGAGACCCAGTACTTC. Translating gives CASSSRRDFQETQYF.

The V gene is TRBV6-2 or TRBV6-3, the J gene TRBJ2-1; no clear D gene. Germline CDR1 is MNHEY and CDR2 is SVGEGT. V lost 6 bases to trimming and J lost 4 bases, with 4 bases between them. CDR3 size: 11 residues. CDR3 nucleotide sequence: TGTGCCAGCAGCTTTTACAATGAGCAGTTCTTC. It codes for CASSFYNEQFF.

CDR3 sequence (DNA): TGTGCCAGCAGTTGGTCAGGGGTTGGAAACACCATATATTTT. This encodes CASSWSGVGNTIYF. The rearrangement joins TRBV28 to TRBJ1-3; D is possibly TRBD1 (6 bases). V was cut by 4 bases and J by 3 bases, with 10 bases left in between. The germline V gene has CDR1 MDHEN and CDR2 SYDVKM. CDR3 length equals 14 residues.

The V call is TRBV19, the J call TRBJ1-1; no reliable D call. Looked up from germline, CDR1 is LNHDA and CDR2 is SQIVND (reference sequence). The CDR3 covers 13 residues. V dropped 1 base and J dropped 5 bases, with 8 bases sitting between them. CDR3 residues: CASSIAGRTEAFF. CDR3 nucleotides: TGTGCCAGTAGTATAGCTGGGAGAACTGAAGCTTTCTTT.

This chain links TRBV5-1 with TRBJ2-2; TRBD1 might be the D (6 bases). Trimming left V 6 bases short and J 2 bases short, with 11 bases between. Germline V gives CDR1 SGHRS, CDR2 YFSETQ. The CDR3 is 14 residues long. CDR3 in DNA: TGCGCCAGCACGCTAGGGGGAAACACCGGGGAGCTGTTTTTT. Its translation: CASTLGGNTGELFF.

The chain combines TRBV9 with TRBJ1-1; 7 positions match TRBD1. From germline, CDR1 is SGDLS and CDR2 YYNGEE. V shed 4 bases and J 7 bases; nucleotides not matched to a gene: 10. The CDR3 covers 14 residues. The CDR3 reads CASSTQDRAGEAFF. CDR3 coding DNA: TGTGCCAGCAGCACCCAAGACAGGGCGGGTGAAGCTTTCTTT.

About this clonotype: A junction end diverges from the germline sequence, so it may reflect a read error. This chain links TRBV5-1 with TRBJ2-3; D gene ambiguous. CDR1 and CDR2 (germline): SGHRS, YFSETQ. This CDR3 contains 13 residues. The DNA for the CDR3 is TGTGCCAGCAGCTTGATCCCGGAAGATACGCAGTATTTT. Translated, it gives CASSLIPEDTQYF.

The V call is TRBV14, the J call TRBJ2-1; D is undetermined. V dropped 5 bases and J dropped 4 bases, with 9 bases sitting between them. Per the germline V gene, CDR1 is SGHDN and CDR2 is FVKESK. This CDR3 region has 13 residues. The CDR3 loop is CASSNGRYNEQFF. CDR3 nucleotides: TGTGCCAGCAGCAATGGACGTTACAATGAGCAGTTCTTC.

V and J are TRBV12-3 or TRBV12-4 and TRBJ2-5; 8 bases map to TRBD1. This CDR3 has 15 residues. V shed 5 bases, J shed 5 bases, and the junction held 10 bases outside the gene matches. The CDR3 here is CASSPGQGGRETQYF. DNA for the CDR3: TGTGCCAGCAGTCCCGGACAGGGAGGTCGGGAGACCCAGTACTTC.

V is TRBV18 and J is TRBJ2-1, with D hard to call. This CDR3 has 12 residues. V lost 4 bases and J lost 9, with 10 bases in between. Per germline, CDR1 KGHSH and CDR2 LQKENI. The CDR3 loop reads CASSLNWVEQFF. The CDR3 DNA reads TGTGCCAGCTCACTCAACTGGGTTGAGCAGTTCTTC.

The chain employs TRBV3-1 and TRBJ1-1; TRBD1 aligns across 7 bases. After removal of 5 bases from V and 2 bases from J, the junction contained 5 bases not matched to a gene. The CDR3 loop spans 14 amino acids. The germline CDR1 and CDR2 sequences are LGHDT and YNNKEL (reference sequence). The CDR3 loop reads CASSYGTVNTEAFF. In DNA, the CDR3 is TGTGCCAGCAGCTACGGGACAGTTAACACTGAAGCTTTCTTT.

The V call is TRBV9, the J call TRBJ2-7, with D possibly matching TRBD2 (5 bases). The germline V and J ends were trimmed by 4 bases and 5 bases, with 10 bases remaining between them. Germline V gives CDR1 SGDLS, CDR2 YYNGEE. The CDR3 totals 12 residues. The CDR3 loop is CASSPSGNEQYF. CDR3 DNA: TGTGCCAGCAGCCCCAGCGGTAACGAGCAGTACTTC.

The chain has TRBV3-1 and TRBJ2-1; 8 bases are a match to TRBD2. V trimming: 1 base; J trimming: 0 bases; junction bases outside the gene matches: 2. Germline lookup yields CDR1 LGHDT and CDR2 YNNKEL (reference sequence). The CDR3 covers 16 residues. In nucleotides, the CDR3 is TGTGCCAGCAGCCAAGTGAGCGGGAGCTCCTACAATGAGCAGTTCTTC. Its protein is CASSQVSGSSYNEQFF.

The chain uses TRBV20-1 and TRBJ1-2; 8 bases are shared with TRBD1. V lost 5 bases to trimming and J lost 6 bases; unmatched junction nucleotides: 14. Germline-derived CDR1 and CDR2 are DFQATT and SNEGSKA (reference sequence). This CDR3 spans 15 amino acids. The CDR3 loop is CSASKDRDDRHGYTF. CDR3 coding DNA: TGCAGTGCTTCCAAGGACAGGGATGATCGGCATGGCTACACCTTC.

CDR3 bases: TGCGCCAGCAGCGATAGGACAGGGGGCGACCCCTACGAGCAGTACTTC. It yields the protein CASSDRTGGDPYEQYF. V is TRBV5-1 and J is TRBJ2-7, with TRBD1 matching over 11 bases. Germline-derived CDR1 and CDR2 are SGHRS and YFSETQ. The J segment lost 2 bases and the V segment lost 4 bases, leaving 8 bases of the junction unmatched. This CDR3 comprises 16 residues.

The chain couples TRBV10-2 to TRBJ2-1; 8 bases line up with TRBD2. The CDR3 spans 15 residues. The germline V gene encodes CDR1 WSHSY and CDR2 SAAADI. The V and J ends lost 6 bases and 4 bases, in that order; junction bases with no gene match: 8. CDR3 residues: CASRGERERYNEQFF. The CDR3 DNA reads TGCGCCAGCAGAGGGGAGCGGGAGAGGTACAATGAGCAGTTCTTC.

The table lists this clonotype with a few counts. V gene TRBV7-3 combines with J gene TRBJ2-3; TRBD2 agrees at 7 bases. V lost 2 bases to trimming and J lost 4 bases; unmatched junction nucleotides: 6. The length of the CDR3 is 15 residues. CDR1 is SGHTA, CDR2 FQGTGA, per germline. The CDR3 coding sequence is TGTGCCAGCAGCTTAGATGGCGGGAGTGCAGATACGCAGTATTTT. Translated, it gives CASSLDGGSADTQYF.